This entry lists 20 T cell receptor beta chains sequenced from one sample in a study of OX40 agonist ivuxolimab in advanced cancers. Profiling relied on immunoSEQ multiplex PCR, and the TCRdb table lists in-frame clones only, not all of them. Of tens of thousands of clones in the sample, approximately 88% were seen once. This sample comprised CD4+ or CD8+ T cells sorted from blood, obtained in a trial of the OX40 agonist ivuxolimab. Source of these receptors: an adult with an advanced solid tumor such as melanoma, head and neck, liver or kidney cancer.

The chain joins TRBV5-6 to TRBJ2-6; a weak D match, TRBD2 (5 bases). CDR1 is SGHDT, CDR2 YYEEEE, per germline. The germline V and J ends were trimmed by 0 bases and 3 bases, with 10 bases remaining between them. The CDR3 has 16 amino acids. The CDR3 sequence: CASSLDVGSGANVLTF. The CDR3 nucleotides read TGTGCCAGCAGCTTGGATGTGGGGAGTGGGGCCAACGTCCTGACTTTC.

The J gene is TRBJ1-2, the V gene TRBV4-2; possible D gene TRBD1, 6 bases. CDR3 length: 15 residues. Germline V gene sequence: CDR1 LGHNA, CDR2 YNFKEQ. The V and J ends lost 2 bases and 7 bases respectively, with 17 bases between them. CDR3 in DNA: TGTGCCAGCAGCCAATCGGGGTCAGGGGCGGTTGGCTACACCTTC. Residues: CASSQSGSGAVGYTF.

This chain connects TRBV12-2 to TRBJ1-2; the D call of TRBD1 is as the table states it, not checked on the DNA. TRBV12-2 is a pseudogene. There are 15 residues in the CDR3. The CDR3 sequence: CASRLGGTLTYGYTF. CDR3 in DNA: TGTGCAAGTCGCTTAGGAGGGACACTCACCTATGGCTACACCTTC.

The chain joins TRBV11-2 to TRBJ2-3, with 10 nucleotides matching TRBD2. V was clipped by 5 bases and J by 1 base; unmatched bases: 3. The CDR3 runs to 15 residues. Germline V CDR1 and CDR2: SGHAT, FQNNGV. The CDR3 DNA follows: TGTGCCAGCAGCCCCGGGACTAGCGGCACAGATACGCAGTATTTT. The encoded protein is CASSPGTSGTDTQYF.

V is TRBV6-6 and J is TRBJ2-1; D gene uncertain. The germline V gene has CDR1 MNHNY and CDR2 SVGAGI (reference sequence). The CDR3 extends over 11 amino acids. V lost 0 bases, J lost 7 bases, and 1 base lay in between. CDR3 sequence reads: CASSYSNEQFF. The CDR3 DNA sequence: TGTGCCAGCAGTTACTCAAATGAGCAGTTCTTC.

This chain joins TRBV6-6 and TRBJ2-5; TRBD1 aligns across 7 bases. Germline V gene sequence: CDR1 MNHNY, CDR2 SVGAGI (reference sequence). CDR3 length: 14 residues. Trimming cost V 0 bases and J 4 bases; bases outside gene matches: 2. Here the CDR3 DNA reads TGTGCCAGCAGTTACTCTGGGACAGCAGAGACCCAGTACTTC. Amino acids: CASSYSGTAETQYF.

This chain connects TRBV14 to TRBJ2-5; D may correspond to TRBD1 or TRBD2 (5 bases each). CDR1 is SGHDN and CDR2 is FVKESK in the germline V gene. Trimming removed 5 bases at V and 5 bases at J, with 24 bases between. CDR3 length: 17 residues. The CDR3 sequence is CASSAPDLGPFLETQYF. In DNA, the CDR3 is TGTGCCAGCAGCGCCCCTGACCTGGGACCTTTCTTGGAGACCCAGTACTTC.

The gene calls are TRBV19 and TRBJ1-2; no clear D gene. CDR3 length equals 10 residues. Germline CDR1 reads LNHDA; CDR2 reads SQIVND (reference sequence). V was trimmed by 10 bases and J by 4 bases, leaving 7 bases between them. The CDR3, as DNA: TGTGCCACCCTTCTCTATGGCTACACCTTC. This sequence encodes CATLLYGYTF.

This chain connects TRBV7-8 to TRBJ2-1, with 14 bases identical to TRBD2. This CDR3 is built from 14 residues. CDR1 SGHVS and CDR2 FQNEAQ come from the germline V gene. V shed 5 bases and J 15 bases; nucleotides not matched to a gene: 9. CDR3 sequence (DNA): TGTGCCAGCAGCGATCAAGGGACTAGCGGGAGACTGTTCTTC. Protein sequence: CASSDQGTSGRLFF.

This rearrangement joins TRBV9 to TRBJ2-1; possibly TRBD1 or TRBD2 for D (6 bases each). Trimming took 0 bases from V and 6 from J, leaving 16 bases between them. The CDR3 is 16 amino acids. The germline V gene encodes CDR1 SGDLS and CDR2 YYNGEE. In nucleotides, the CDR3 is TGTGCCAGCAGCGTAGCTACAGGAGGGGGGAGCAATGAGCAGTTCTTC. Its protein is CASSVATGGGSNEQFF.

This clone was counted once. This chain links TRBV5-4 with TRBJ2-7, with a weak D call TRBD2 (5 bases). Germline-derived CDR1 and CDR2 are SGHNT and YYREEE (reference sequence). This CDR3 region has 14 residues. Trimming removed 3 bases at V and 6 bases at J, with 16 bases between. Here the CDR3 DNA reads TGTGCCAGCAGCTCGTTCGGAGCGGAAGTCGAGCAGTACTTC. It specifies CASSSFGAEVEQYF.

The rearrangement uses TRBV16 and TRBJ1-2; D is unresolved. Germline assignment: CDR1 KGHSY and CDR2 FQNENV. The CDR3 extends over 16 amino acids. V gave up 7 bases and J gave up 1 base, with 19 bases separating them. CDR3 residues: CASNAYDSRFNYGYTF. Written as DNA, the CDR3 is TGTGCCAGCAACGCTTATGATAGTCGCTTTAACTATGGCTACACCTTC.

The rearrangement uses TRBV9 and TRBJ1-1; D uncertain. The CDR3 consists of 15 residues. Trimming pared 4 bases from V and 2 bases from J, leaving 15 bases between. CDR1 and CDR2 (germline): SGDLS, YYNGEE. CDR3 protein: CASSPWRTENTEAFF. CDR3 DNA sequence: TGTGCCAGCAGCCCGTGGAGGACGGAAAACACTGAAGCTTTCTTT. The variable domain in full, completed from reference TRBV9 and TRBJ1-1, reads DSGVTQTPKHLITATGQRVTLRCSPRSGDLSVYWYQQSLDQGLQFLIQYYNGEERAKGNILERFSAQQFPDLHSELNLSSLELGDSALYFCASSPWRTENTEAFFGQGTRLTVV.

The CDR3, as DNA: TGTGCCAGCGGCCAAGTAGCGGGAGGGGAGACCCAGTACTTC. This sequence encodes CASGQVAGGETQYF. The chain carries TRBV11-1 and TRBJ2-5; 11 positions agree with TRBD2. With 8 bases clipped from V and 5 bases from J, the junction kept 7 bases outside the gene matches. The CDR3 is 14 amino acids. Germline V gives CDR1 SGHAT, CDR2 FQDESV (reference sequence).

V and J are TRBV30 and TRBJ2-5, with 8 nucleotides matching TRBD1. The junction had 8 bases not matched to a gene; V was cut back by 4 bases and J by 4 bases. Germline V gene data show CDR1 as GTSNPN and CDR2 as SVGIG (reference sequence). CDR3 length: 14 amino acids. This chain's CDR3 is CAWTSDRVGETQYF. The CDR3 nucleotides read TGTGCCTGGACCTCGGACAGGGTTGGAGAGACCCAGTACTTC.

The CDR3, as DNA: TGTGCCTGGAGTGTAGTCGACTACCCCCTCGAGCAGTACTTC. Translated: CAWSVVDYPLEQYF. This chain joins TRBV30 and TRBJ2-7; weak D call: TRBD2 (5 bases). Germline CDR1 is GTSNPN and CDR2 is SVGIG (reference sequence). This CDR3 region has 14 residues. V was trimmed by 0 bases and J by 6 bases, leaving 15 bases between them. The entire variable domain, with the rest obtained from reference TRBV30 and TRBJ2-7, is as follows: SQTIHQWPATLVQPVGSPLSLECTVEGTSNPNLYWYRQAAGRGLQLLFYSVGIGQISSEVPQNLSASRPQDRQFILSSKKLLLSDSGFYLCAWSVVDYPLEQYFGPGTRLTVT.

The chain employs TRBV5-8 and TRBJ1-1; D is undetermined. This CDR3 region has 17 residues. CDR1 is SGHTS, CDR2 YDEGEE, per germline. V shed 0 bases and J shed 0 bases, with 15 bases lying between them. The CDR3 protein is CASSLAYSGFMNTEAFF. CDR3 bases: TGTGCCAGCAGCTTGGCCTATTCTGGTTTTATGAACACTGAAGCTTTCTTT.

The chain employs TRBV6-1 and TRBJ2-1; D unresolved. Trimming removed 6 bases at V and 9 bases at J, with 9 bases between. Germline-derived CDR1 and CDR2 are MNHNS and SASEGT. The CDR3 is made up of 11 amino acids. CDR3 sequence (DNA): TGTGCCAGCAGGGGATGGAGTGAGCAGTTCTTC. This codes for CASRGWSEQFF.

This clone has only one observation. V usage is TRBV28 and J usage is TRBJ2-7, with D possibly being TRBD1 or TRBD2 (5 bases each). V gave up 6 bases and J gave up 0 bases, with 12 bases separating them. The CDR3 runs 14 residues. Germline CDR1 MDHEN, CDR2 SYDVKM. Written as DNA, the CDR3 is TGTGCCAGCAGCCCCCCGGGACGCTCCTACGAGCAGTACTTC. Translated, it gives CASSPPGRSYEQYF. The full variable domain, with the rest looked up from reference TRBV28 and TRBJ2-7, is DVKVTQSSRYLVKRTGEKVFLECVQDMDHENMFWYRQDPGLGLRLIYFSYDVKMKEKGDIPEGYSVSREKKERFSLILESASTNQTSMYLCASSPPGRSYEQYFGPGTRLTVT.

The V gene is TRBV5-1, the J gene TRBJ1-2; D gene unclear. Trimming removed 2 bases from V and 4 bases from J, with 18 bases in between. Germline values: CDR1 SGHRS, CDR2 YFSETQ. CDR3 length: 16 residues. The CDR3 protein is CASSFSRSGEGYGYTF. The CDR3 DNA reads TGCGCCAGCAGCTTTTCGCGATCCGGGGAGGGCTATGGCTACACCTTC. Filled out from reference TRBV5-1 and TRBJ1-2, the complete variable domain reads KAGVTQTPRYLIKTRGQQVTLSCSPISGHRSVSWYQQTPGQGLQFLFEYFSETQRNKGNFPGRFSGRQFSNSRSEMNVSTLELGDSALYLCASSFSRSGEGYGYTFGSGTRLTVV.